This T cell receptor beta chain is drawn from a study of cytotoxic CD8 clonotypes in ibrutinib-treated CLL. As input for TCR beta libraries, roughly 2.1 micrograms of genomic DNA came from cryopreserved PBMCs. The length of the CDR3 is 15 residues. Germline V lookup: CDR1 MNHEY, CDR2 SVGAGI. Trimming pared 5 bases from V and 1 base from J, leaving 12 bases between. Clones were read by immunoSEQ multiplex PCR, and TCRdb kept only the in-frame ones, dropping some. The sample has over 70,000 clones, around 84% seen once. V usage is TRBV6-5 and J usage is TRBJ2-1, with D maybe TRBD1 (6 bases). Material: PBMCs, obtained before ibrutinib treatment. The sequence was collected from a human donor with chronic lymphocytic leukemia. The CDR3 DNA follows: TGTGCCAGCAGTCTCTCACAGGGATCCTACAATGAGCAGTTCTTC. Its translation is CASSLSQGSYNEQFF.